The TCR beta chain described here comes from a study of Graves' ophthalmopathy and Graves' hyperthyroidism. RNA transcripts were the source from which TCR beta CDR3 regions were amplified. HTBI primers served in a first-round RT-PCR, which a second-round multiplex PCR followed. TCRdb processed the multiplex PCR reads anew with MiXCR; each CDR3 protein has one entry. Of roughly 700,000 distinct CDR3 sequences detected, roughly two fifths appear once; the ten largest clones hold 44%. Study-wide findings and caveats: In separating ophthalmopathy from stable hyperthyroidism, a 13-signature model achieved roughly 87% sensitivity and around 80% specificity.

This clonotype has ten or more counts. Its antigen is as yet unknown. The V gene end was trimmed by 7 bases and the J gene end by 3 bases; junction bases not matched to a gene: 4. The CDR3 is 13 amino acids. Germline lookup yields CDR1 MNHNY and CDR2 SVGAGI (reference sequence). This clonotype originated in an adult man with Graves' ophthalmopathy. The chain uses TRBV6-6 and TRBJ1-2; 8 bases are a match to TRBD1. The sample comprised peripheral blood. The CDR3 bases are TGTGCCAGCACTCAGGGGGCAGACTATGGCTACACCTTC. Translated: CASTQGADYGYTF.